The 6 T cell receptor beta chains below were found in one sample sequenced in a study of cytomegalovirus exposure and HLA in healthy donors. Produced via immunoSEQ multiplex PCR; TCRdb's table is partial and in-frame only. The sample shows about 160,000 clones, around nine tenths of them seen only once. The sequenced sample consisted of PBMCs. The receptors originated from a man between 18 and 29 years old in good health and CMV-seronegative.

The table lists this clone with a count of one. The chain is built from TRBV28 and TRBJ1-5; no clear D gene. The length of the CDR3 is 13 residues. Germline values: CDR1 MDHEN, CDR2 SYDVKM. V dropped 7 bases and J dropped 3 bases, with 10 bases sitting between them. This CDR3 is CASTPPVNQPQHF. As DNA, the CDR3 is TGTGCCAGCACCCCACCGGTCAATCAGCCCCAGCATTTT. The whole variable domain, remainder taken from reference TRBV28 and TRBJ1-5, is DVKVTQSSRYLVKRTGEKVFLECVQDMDHENMFWYRQDPGLGLRLIYFSYDVKMKEKGDIPEGYSVSREKKERFSLILESASTNQTSMYLCASTPPVNQPQHFGDGTRLSIL.

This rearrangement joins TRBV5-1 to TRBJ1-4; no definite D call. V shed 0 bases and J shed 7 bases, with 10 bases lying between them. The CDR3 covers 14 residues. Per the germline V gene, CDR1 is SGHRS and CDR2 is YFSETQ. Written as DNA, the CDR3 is TGCGCCAGCAGCTTGGGGAGTTCACCTGAAAAACTGTTTTTT. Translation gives CASSLGSSPEKLFF.

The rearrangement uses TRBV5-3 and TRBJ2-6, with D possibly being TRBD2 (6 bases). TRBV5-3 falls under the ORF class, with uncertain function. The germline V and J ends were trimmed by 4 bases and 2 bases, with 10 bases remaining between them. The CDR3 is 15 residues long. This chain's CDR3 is CARSPTGAGANVLTF. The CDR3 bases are TGTGCCAGAAGCCCCACGGGAGCTGGGGCCAACGTCCTGACTTTC.

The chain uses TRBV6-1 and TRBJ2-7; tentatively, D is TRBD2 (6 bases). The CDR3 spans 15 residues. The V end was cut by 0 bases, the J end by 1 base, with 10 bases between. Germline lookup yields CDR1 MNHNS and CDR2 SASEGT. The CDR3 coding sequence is TGTGCCAGCAGTGAAGCGGGAGGTCGGTCCTACGAGCAGTACTTC. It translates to CASSEAGGRSYEQYF.

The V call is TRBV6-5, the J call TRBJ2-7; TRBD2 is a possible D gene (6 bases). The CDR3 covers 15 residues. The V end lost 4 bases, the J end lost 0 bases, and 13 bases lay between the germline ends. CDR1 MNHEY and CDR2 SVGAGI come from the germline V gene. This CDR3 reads CASSLAARGSYEQYF. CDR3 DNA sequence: TGTGCCAGCAGTTTAGCGGCAAGGGGCTCCTACGAGCAGTACTTC.

CDR3 in amino acids: CASSPTSGGASVNEQFF. CDR3 nucleotides: TGTGCCAGCAGCCCTACTAGCGGGGGGGCCTCCGTGAATGAGCAGTTCTTC. The rearrangement links TRBV11-2 to TRBJ2-1; 13 positions match TRBD2. The CDR3 is 17 amino acids. V shed 5 bases and J 7 bases; nucleotides not matched to a gene: 11. Germline values: CDR1 SGHAT, CDR2 FQNNGV. The entire variable domain, with the rest obtained from reference TRBV11-2 and TRBJ2-1, is as follows: EAGVAQSPRYKIIEKRQSVAFWCNPISGHATLYWYQQILGQGPKLLIQFQNNGVVDDSQLPKDRFSAERLKGVDSTLKIQPAKLEDSAVYLCASSPTSGGASVNEQFFGPGTRLTVL.